This T cell receptor beta chain was recovered during a study of regulatory T cells in long-lasting Graves disease. The germline gives CDR1 SEHNR, CDR2 FQNEAQ (reference sequence). The CDR3 loop spans 14 amino acids. V lost 5 bases, J lost 1 base, and 9 bases lay in between. In its sample, this clonotype was seen many times. Noted time point: newly diagnosed GD, antithyroid drugs for less than 3 months. PBMC RNA was the source of the TCR library. Building of the TCR beta libraries involved iRepertoire HTBI primers and Arm-PCR of CDR3 regions. TCRdb reprocessed the multiplex PCR reads via MiXCR and lists one record per CDR3 protein. Among 400,000 to 450,000 distinct CDR3 sequences listed, less than 20% were seen once. Another study also made use of these data, one on T cells in Graves' hyperthyroidism and ophthalmopathy. That report notes: Peripheral blood also featured most of the thyroid clonotypes expanded above 0.001.

This specimen was peripheral blood mononuclear cells (PBMCs), taken at new diagnosis, from a patient treated with antithyroid drugs. This chain joins TRBV7-9 and TRBJ1-5; tentatively, D is TRBD1 (5 bases). This receptor was obtained from a woman aged 30 to 39 with Graves disease. CDR3 residues: CASSPDTSNQPQHF. The CDR3 coding sequence is TGTGCCAGCAGCCCGGACACAAGCAATCAGCCCCAGCATTTT.